The present TCR beta chain was sequenced within a study of T cells expressing NK-cell markers. Findings and limits, study-wide: There were several donors in whom these clonotypes also led the CD3+CD56-NKG2C+ fraction.

One entry per CDR3 protein, without DNA, is what TCRdb gives after re-calling the 5' RACE reads. The record lists over 150,000 distinct CDR3 sequences, of which the ten most abundant hold more than 35%. In regard to this clonotype: The antigen remains undetermined.

Germline V gene data show CDR1 as SGHNT and CDR2 as YYREEE (reference sequence). The CDR3 is 13 residues long. The clonotype originates from a woman between 50 and 59 years old in good health. Specimen: blood T cells: a sorted CD56 or NKG2C T cell subset, CD4+ or CD8+ T cells, or bulk PBMC T cells (not recorded which). The V call is TRBV5-4, the J call TRBJ2-2; without DNA, the TCRdb call of TRBD1 cannot be checked. The CDR3 spells CASTPENTGELFF.